This T cell receptor (beta chain) came from a study of cytomegalovirus exposure and HLA in healthy donors. In the study overall: Unique TCRs numbering around 85 million, obtained from HLA-typed donors, made up an early data release.

Study-level findings and limits: Cytomegalovirus-associated status was assigned to approximately 160 TCR beta chains. Most TCR sequences showed up rarely, but some public TCRs showed up in many donors. Apparent HLA restriction characterized most CMV-associated TCR beta chains in a later analysis.

This clone was seen more than once but under ten times. What it recognizes is unknown. V dropped 3 bases and J dropped 1 base, with 6 bases sitting between them. The germline CDR1 and CDR2 sequences are SGHVS and FQNEAQ. The CDR3 extends over 13 amino acids. Primers for the PCR totalled 60 Vbeta and 13 Jbeta. Clones were sequenced by immunoSEQ multiplex PCR, and TCRdb holds only the in-frame ones, with some missing. The sample yields over 100,000 clones, over 65% seen once. The chain joins TRBV7-8 to TRBJ1-1; the D is unclear. What was sequenced was PBMCs. This clonotype was sampled from a female donor in good health and CMV-seronegative. CDR3 sequence (DNA): TGTGCCAGCAGCTTCGGGAGGAACACTGAAGCTTTCTTT. It specifies CASSFGRNTEAFF.